The rows below give T cell receptor beta chains drawn from one sample of a study of blood T cell repertoires in COVID-19. Here immunoSEQ multiplex PCR was the method, and the copy in TCRdb shows in-frame clones only, minus some. Altogether around 71,000 clones are present, about 89% being singletons, with the ten largest covering 1.9%. The sample consisted of peripheral blood. The receptors derive from a woman between 55 and 75 years old with acute or convalescent COVID-19. Both conserved end residues are part of each CDR3. A D gene is named only where the DNA matches it firmly. The size field is filled for only some rows; it gives once, few, many or a size class.

V gene: TRBV6-6; D gene: -; J gene: TRBJ1-1; clone size: -; CDR3 protein: CASTPTRGAEAFF; CDR3 DNA: TGTGCCAGCACCCCAACCAGGGGTGCTGAAGCTTTCTTT
V gene: TRBV4-2; D gene: TRBD2; J gene: TRBJ2-3; clone size: -; CDR3 protein: CASSRGGDTDTQYF; CDR3 DNA: TGTGCCAGCAGCCGCGGGGGGGACACAGATACGCAGTATTTT
V gene: TRBV5-8; D gene: -; J gene: TRBJ1-1; clone size: -; CDR3 protein: CASSLGARVGTEAFF; CDR3 DNA: TGTGCCAGCAGCTTGGGGGCCAGGGTGGGGACTGAAGCTTTCTTT
V gene: TRBV7-2; D gene: TRBD1; J gene: TRBJ1-4; clone size: -; CDR3 protein: CASSSLGQVGEKLFF; CDR3 DNA: TGTGCCAGCAGCTCCTTGGGACAGGTTGGAGAAAAACTGTTTTTT
V gene: TRBV6-2/TRBV6-3; D gene: TRBD1; J gene: TRBJ2-7; clone size: -; CDR3 protein: CASSYDRGYEQYF; CDR3 DNA: TGTGCCAGCAGTTACGACAGGGGCTACGAGCAGTACTTC
V gene: TRBV18; D gene: -; J gene: TRBJ1-1; clone size: -; CDR3 protein: CASSRGGGTEAFF; CDR3 DNA: TGTGCCAGCTCACGTGGGGGGGGGACTGAAGCTTTCTTT
V gene: TRBV12-3/TRBV12-4; D gene: -; J gene: TRBJ2-2; clone size: -; CDR3 protein: CASSSGSGGELFF; CDR3 DNA: TGTGCCAGCAGTTCAGGGTCTGGCGGGGAGCTGTTTTTT
V gene: TRBV28; D gene: TRBD1; J gene: TRBJ1-5; clone size: -; CDR3 protein: CATRQGAGNQPQHF; CDR3 DNA: TGTGCCACAAGACAGGGGGCTGGCAATCAGCCCCAGCATTTT
V gene: TRBV20-1; D gene: -; J gene: TRBJ1-5; clone size: -; CDR3 protein: CSASSHLQASRNQPQHF; CDR3 DNA: TGCAGTGCTAGTTCTCACCTTCAAGCGTCGCGCAATCAGCCCCAGCATTTT
V gene: TRBV6-5; D gene: -; J gene: TRBJ1-1; clone size: -; CDR3 protein: CASSYDSVNTEAFF; CDR3 DNA: TGTGCCAGCAGTTACGACAGCGTGAACACTGAAGCTTTCTTT
V gene: TRBV5-4; D gene: -; J gene: TRBJ1-4; clone size: -; CDR3 protein: CASSLWGVGEKLFF; CDR3 DNA: TGTGCCAGCAGCTTGTGGGGAGTCGGTGAAAAACTGTTTTTT
V gene: TRBV29-1; D gene: -; J gene: TRBJ2-7; clone size: -; CDR3 protein: CSVRDTQSYEQYF; CDR3 DNA: TGCAGCGTTCGGGACACACAATCCTACGAGCAGTACTTC
V gene: TRBV28; D gene: -; J gene: TRBJ1-5; clone size: -; CDR3 protein: CASSPGGTLYSNQPQHF; CDR3 DNA: TGTGCCAGCAGTCCCGGTGGGACATTATATAGCAATCAGCCCCAGCATTTT
V gene: TRBV6-1; D gene: TRBD1; J gene: TRBJ2-3; clone size: once; CDR3 protein: CASSDRGRSDTQYF; CDR3 DNA: TGTGCCAGCAGTGACAGGGGGCGATCAGATACGCAGTATTTT
V gene: TRBV3-1/TRBV3-2; D gene: -; J gene: TRBJ2-5; clone size: -; CDR3 protein: CASSPTRGETQYF; CDR3 DNA: TGTGCCAGCAGCCCGACTAGAGGAGAGACCCAGTACTTC
V gene: TRBV12-3/TRBV12-4; D gene: -; J gene: TRBJ1-1; clone size: -; CDR3 protein: CASSFSGTEAFF; CDR3 DNA: TGTGCCAGCAGTTTCTCCGGGACTGAAGCTTTCTTT
V gene: TRBV6-5; D gene: TRBD2; J gene: TRBJ2-1; clone size: -; CDR3 protein: CASSSGLAGSQFF; CDR3 DNA: TGTGCCAGCAGTTCAGGACTAGCGGGTTCGCAGTTCTTC
V gene: TRBV5-6; D gene: TRBD1; J gene: TRBJ2-7; clone size: -; CDR3 protein: CASSFGTGGSEQYF; CDR3 DNA: TGTGCCAGCAGCTTTGGGACAGGGGGGAGCGAGCAGTACTTC
V gene: TRBV5-1; D gene: TRBD1; J gene: TRBJ2-2; clone size: -; CDR3 protein: CASSPGTGETGELFF; CDR3 DNA: TGCGCCAGCAGCCCCGGGACAGGGGAAACCGGGGAGCTGTTTTTT
V gene: TRBV30; D gene: -; J gene: TRBJ1-3; clone size: few; CDR3 protein: CAWSRGSSSGNTIYF; CDR3 DNA: TGTGCCTGGAGTAGGGGCAGCAGCTCTGGAAACACCATATATTTT
V gene: TRBV24-1; D gene: TRBD1; J gene: TRBJ2-1; clone size: -; CDR3 protein: CATSDGMLSGTGRRQANEQFF; CDR3 DNA: TGTGCCACCAGTGATGGGATGCTCTCCGGGACAGGGAGGAGACAGGCCAATGAGCAGTTCTTC
V gene: TRBV21-1; D gene: -; J gene: TRBJ1-4; clone size: -; CDR3 protein: CASSKLRTGGCDEKLFF; CDR3 DNA: TGTGCCAGCAGCAAACTGAGAACAGGGGGCTGCGATGAAAAACTGTTTTTT
V gene: TRBV5-1; D gene: -; J gene: TRBJ2-5; clone size: once; CDR3 protein: CASSSGDLAEGRRKTQYF; CDR3 DNA: TGCGCCAGCAGCTCGGGGGACCTCGCGGAGGGGCGTCGGAAGACCCAGTACTTC
V gene: TRBV30; D gene: -; J gene: TRBJ1-1; clone size: -; CDR3 protein: CAWSLPYTEAFF; CDR3 DNA: TGTGCCTGGAGTCTCCCCTACACTGAAGCTTTCTTT
V gene: TRBV7-9; D gene: -; J gene: TRBJ1-3; clone size: -; CDR3 protein: CASSLTGTSGNTIYF; CDR3 DNA: TGTGCCAGCAGCTTGACAGGCACTTCTGGAAACACCATATATTTT
V gene: TRBV30; D gene: -; J gene: TRBJ1-2; clone size: -; CDR3 protein: CAWSMTTNYGYTF; CDR3 DNA: TGTGCCTGGAGCATGACAACTAACTATGGCTACACCTTC
V gene: TRBV5-1; D gene: -; J gene: TRBJ2-3; clone size: -; CDR3 protein: CASSPGQVTDTQYF; CDR3 DNA: TGCGCCAGCAGTCCCGGCCAGGTAACAGATACGCAGTATTTT
V gene: TRBV6-2/TRBV6-3; D gene: TRBD1; J gene: TRBJ2-3; clone size: -; CDR3 protein: CASSRQGDTDTQYF; CDR3 DNA: TGTGCCAGCAGTAGACAGGGAGACACAGATACGCAGTATTTT
V gene: TRBV7-9; D gene: TRBD1; J gene: TRBJ1-4; clone size: -; CDR3 protein: CASSEGTANEKLFF; CDR3 DNA: TGTGCCAGCAGCGAGGGGACAGCTAATGAAAAACTGTTTTTT
V gene: TRBV5-1; D gene: -; J gene: TRBJ1-6; clone size: -; CDR3 protein: CASSPGDSNSPLHF; CDR3 DNA: TGCGCCAGCAGCCCCGGGGACTCAAATTCACCCCTCCACTTT
V gene: TRBV6-5; D gene: -; J gene: TRBJ1-3; clone size: -; CDR3 protein: CASSGHLSGNTIYF; CDR3 DNA: TGTGCCAGCAGCGGACACCTCTCTGGAAACACCATATATTTT
V gene: TRBV24-1; D gene: -; J gene: TRBJ2-7; clone size: few; CDR3 protein: CATSDPAGKDEQYF; CDR3 DNA: TGTGCCACCAGTGATCCGGCAGGGAAGGACGAGCAGTACTTC
V gene: TRBV7-2; D gene: TRBD2; J gene: TRBJ2-1; clone size: -; CDR3 protein: CASSSGTSSLLF; CDR3 DNA: TGTGCCAGCAGCTCCGGGACTAGTTCGCTCCTCTTC
V gene: TRBV28; D gene: TRBD1; J gene: TRBJ1-5; clone size: once; CDR3 protein: CASRFTGGLNQPQHF; CDR3 DNA: TGTGCCAGCAGATTCACAGGGGGCCTAAATCAGCCCCAGCATTTT